This T cell receptor beta chain was profiled in a study of T cell repertoires in cytomegalovirus infection. Overall study: CMV infection and matching HLA type were both indicated by public TCR beta signatures. Overall study findings and caveats: HLA-C-restricted CMV-specific TCR beta clonotypes were dominant in the ex vivo response.

With respect to this clonotype: Its specificity is not known. Just one base apart from a much larger clone, this may be a read error.

The junction had 22 bases not matched to a gene; V was cut back by 11 bases and J by 4 bases. Germline CDR1 is MDHEN and CDR2 is SYDVKM. The CDR3 length is 18 residues. TCRdb re-analysed the reads in MiXCR, keeping a single row per CDR3 protein. The data hold roughly 230,000 distinct CDR3 sequences, with 20% to 25% observed a single time. The chain is built from TRBV28 and TRBJ2-3, with 9 positions matching TRBD2. The sequencing sample was made of CD8+ T cells from PBMCs. The TCR was taken from a human donor in good health (CMV status not recorded). Some clones in this sample may be carry-over from other donors' samples. The CDR3 nucleotides read TGTGCCGGTTCCACGTGGAGACTAGCGGCCCTAGAGGCAGATACGCAGTATTTT. The encoded protein is CAGSTWRLAALEADTQYF.